This passage covers 8 T cell receptor beta chains from one sample sequenced in a study of cytomegalovirus exposure and HLA in healthy donors (TCRdb year 2017). The method behind the library was the immunoSEQ multiplex PCR assay. A mixture of 60 forward primers for TCR Vbeta segments and 13 reverse primers for TCR Jbeta segments was used in the multiplex PCR. TCRdb's version of the immuneACCESS table is confined to in-frame rearrangements and falls short of the full clone set. An unresolved V gene accounts for under half of the shortfall where checked; the remainder is of unknown origin. This sample is represented by about 220,000 clones; about four fifths of them were singletons. The ten largest clones take up 4.5% to 6% of the sample. The source material was PBMCs. The receptors were sampled from a woman aged 40 to 50 in good health and CMV-seropositive.

The genes are TRBV18 and TRBJ2-7, with D possibly being TRBD1 (5 bases). Trimming shortened V by 3 bases and J by 4 bases, and 13 bases separated the two germline ends. The CDR3 is 14 residues long. The germline V gene has CDR1 KGHSH and CDR2 LQKENI. In DNA, the CDR3 is TGTGCCAGCTCACCGGTAGATGGGGCTTACGAGCAGTACTTC. Encoded protein: CASSPVDGAYEQYF.

The CDR3 region has the DNA TGTGCCAGCAGATCCGGGACACAGTCCTACGAGCAGTACTTC. Its translation is CASRSGTQSYEQYF. The V and J genes are TRBV2 and TRBJ2-7; tentatively, D is TRBD1 (6 bases). The CDR3 has 14 amino acids. Germline values: CDR1 SNHLY, CDR2 FYNNEI. V dropped 6 bases and J dropped 1 base, with 13 bases sitting between them.

The J gene is TRBJ2-7, the V gene TRBV5-1, with D uncertain. This CDR3 comprises 14 residues. Trimming left V 0 bases short and J 6 bases short, with 13 bases between. Germline values: CDR1 SGHRS, CDR2 YFSETQ. The DNA for the CDR3 is TGCGCCAGCAGCTTGGCTTCAGACTCGGCCGAGCAGTACTTC. Translating it yields CASSLASDSAEQYF.

V is TRBV29-1 and J is TRBJ2-7; 11 bases map to TRBD1. Looked up from germline, CDR1 is SQVTM and CDR2 is ANQGSEA. CDR3 length: 14 amino acids. The V segment lost 5 bases and the J segment 7 bases; nucleotides outside the gene matches: 10. CDR3 sequence reads: CSVLPGQGVGEQYF. In nucleotides, the CDR3 is TGCAGCGTTCTTCCGGGACAGGGGGTGGGGGAGCAGTACTTC.

CDR3 in amino acids: CASSLRLAGASDTQYF. The CDR3 region has the DNA TGTGCCAGCAGCTTAAGGCTAGCGGGGGCTTCAGATACGCAGTATTTT. The chain is built from TRBV7-2 and TRBJ2-3, with 10 bases aligning to TRBD2. The CDR3 length is 16 residues. Germline-derived CDR1 and CDR2 are SGHTA and FQGNSA. The V segment lost 2 bases and the J segment 4 bases; nucleotides outside the gene matches: 6.

This clone has a handful of counts. J is TRBJ2-7 and V is TRBV5-4, with 10 bases matching TRBD1. Trimming cost V 4 bases and J 5 bases; bases outside gene matches: 6. CDR1 is SGHNT, CDR2 YYREEE, per germline (reference sequence). The CDR3 loop spans 14 amino acids. This CDR3 is CASSMGQGTNEQYF. DNA of the CDR3: TGTGCCAGCAGCATGGGACAGGGGACAAACGAGCAGTACTTC.

The CDR3 sequence is CASAAESYRGRGSPLHF. The CDR3 region has the DNA TGCGCCAGCGCGGCTGAATCATACAGGGGAAGGGGTTCACCCCTCCACTTT. The J gene is TRBJ1-6, the V gene TRBV5-1; 7 bases align to TRBD1. Germline V gene data show CDR1 as SGHRS and CDR2 as YFSETQ. The CDR3 is 17 amino acids. Unmatched junction bases numbered 19, after V lost 7 bases and J lost 9 bases.

Points on this clone: One junction end disagrees with the germline gene, perhaps due to a read error. The chain links TRBV7-9 to TRBJ2-7; D is perhaps TRBD2 (6 bases). The V gene's germline CDR1 is SEHNR and CDR2 FQNEAQ (reference sequence). The CDR3 contains 15 residues. The CDR3 is CSSSFVQGLGDEQYF. The CDR3 DNA sequence: TGTTCCAGCAGCTTTGTTCAGGGACTGGGGGACGAGCAGTACTTC. Looking up the rest from reference TRBV7-9 and TRBJ2-7 gives the full variable domain: DTGVSQNPRHKITKRGQNVTFRCDPISEHNRLYWYRQTLGQGPEFLTYFQNEAQLEKSRLLSDRFSAERPKGSFSTLEIQRTEQGDSAMYLCSSSFVQGLGDEQYFGPGTRLTVT.